The 15 T cell receptor beta chains presented below share a single source sample, sequenced in a study of blood T cell repertoires in COVID-19. Measured with immunoSEQ multiplex PCR; TCRdb has only the in-frame clones, and not every one. The table records about 200,000 clones, about nine tenths of them present only once. Sequences were obtained from peripheral blood. These receptors were taken from a man in his 60s who had recovered from COVID-19.

The chain links TRBV4-2 to TRBJ2-3; the match to TRBD2 covers 10 bases. V trimming: 0 bases; J trimming: 0 bases; junction bases outside the gene matches: 12. CDR1 and CDR2 from the germline V gene are LGHNA and YNFKEQ. The CDR3 has 20 amino acids. CDR3 bases: TGTGCCAGCAGCCAAGATTGGGGGGCTAGCGGGGGCCCTAGCACAGATACGCAGTATTTT. Encoded protein: CASSQDWGASGGPSTDTQYF.

This chain uses TRBV4-3 with TRBJ2-7; 12 positions match TRBD2. The CDR3 has 15 amino acids. V lost 1 base to trimming and J lost 5 bases; unmatched junction nucleotides: 3. Germline CDR1 is LGHNA and CDR2 is YSLEER. The CDR3 DNA reads TGCGCCAGCAGCCAAGGCACTAGCGGGAGGAACGAGCAGTACTTC. Translation gives CASSQGTSGRNEQYF.

The chain uses TRBV27 and TRBJ2-5, with 11 nucleotides matching TRBD2. Germline CDR1 reads MNHEY; CDR2 reads SMNVEV (reference sequence). The CDR3 sequence is 15 residues long. Trimming took 7 bases from V and 4 from J; bases not matched to a gene: 8. CDR3 DNA sequence: TGTGCCAGCACCCCGTTAGCGGGAGGGCGAGAGACCCAGTACTTC. As protein: CASTPLAGGRETQYF.

CDR3 DNA sequence: TGCAGCGCCGACAGGGGTGTCGGGGAGCTGTTTTTT. It codes for CSADRGVGELFF. The V gene is TRBV29-1, the J gene TRBJ2-2; 8 nucleotides line up with TRBD1. The CDR3 spans 12 residues. Germline values: CDR1 SQVTM, CDR2 ANQGSEA. Germline trimming cut 7 bases from V and 7 bases from J; bases unmatched to any gene: 5.

This clone was picked up a small number of times. The chain links TRBV19 to TRBJ1-6, with TRBD1 matching over 8 bases. The CDR3 length is 14 residues. Germline CDR1 is LNHDA and CDR2 is SQIVND (reference sequence). Trimming removed 3 bases from V and 6 bases from J; junction bases left unmatched: 1. CDR3 sequence: CASSIDRGNSPLHF. CDR3 nucleotides: TGTGCCAGTAGTATCGACAGGGGTAATTCACCCCTCCACTTT.

The J gene is TRBJ2-2, the V gene TRBV19; D is undetermined. The V gene's germline CDR1 is LNHDA and CDR2 SQIVND (reference sequence). The CDR3 is made up of 15 amino acids. The V gene lost 8 bases and the J gene lost 1 base, with 14 bases spanning the gap. Here the CDR3 DNA reads TGTGCCAGTTCCCCATTTCACAGGAACACCGGGGAGCTGTTTTTT. Protein: CASSPFHRNTGELFF.

This chain joins TRBV7-2 and TRBJ1-5, with a tentative D call TRBD1 (6 bases). The germline V gene encodes CDR1 SGHTA and CDR2 FQGNSA. The CDR3 spans 15 residues. The V and J ends lost 1 base and 7 bases respectively, with 14 bases between them. CDR3 loop: CASSLVSGGGQPQHF. DNA for the CDR3: TGTGCCAGCAGCTTAGTTAGCGGGGGCGGCCAGCCCCAGCATTTT. Full variable domain (outside the CDR3, taken from reference TRBV7-2 and TRBJ1-5): GAGVSQSPSNKVTEKGKDVELRCDPISGHTALYWYRQSLGQGLEFLIYFQGNSAPDKSGLPSDRFSAERTGGSVSTLTIQRTQQEDSAVYLCASSLVSGGGQPQHFGDGTRLSIL.

V gene TRBV6-5 combines with J gene TRBJ2-7; TRBD1 might be the D (5 bases). The ends were cut back, 6 bases at V and 7 bases at J, with 16 bases in the middle. Germline loops: CDR1 MNHEY, CDR2 SVGAGI. The CDR3 has 13 residues. This CDR3 is CASSQGRKGEQYF. CDR3 sequence (DNA): TGTGCCAGCAGCCAGGGCCGAAAAGGGGAGCAGTACTTC.

The J gene is TRBJ2-1, the V gene TRBV6-5, with 8 bases identical to TRBD2. V trimming: 7 bases; J trimming: 6 bases; junction bases outside the gene matches: 11. CDR1 is MNHEY, CDR2 SVGAGI, per germline. The CDR3 has 15 amino acids. The CDR3 region has the DNA TGTGCCAGCACCACCCGGGGGGGTCTTCGCAATGAGCAGTTCTTC. Translating it yields CASTTRGGLRNEQFF.

The rearrangement links TRBV9 to TRBJ2-2, with a tentative D call TRBD1 (6 bases). Germline V gene data show CDR1 as SGDLS and CDR2 as YYNGEE. CDR3 size: 16 residues. Trimming cost V 4 bases and J 1 base, with 14 bases left between them. The CDR3 bases are TGTGCCAGCAGCAGGGGCACAGGGAGGAACACCGGGGAGCTGTTTTTT. It is translated as CASSRGTGRNTGELFF.

The chain uses TRBV3-1 (or the pseudogene TRBV3-2) and TRBJ2-5; 12 bases line up with TRBD2. Germline loops: CDR1 LGHDT, CDR2 YNNKEL (reference sequence). The CDR3 spans 16 residues. The V and J ends lost 2 bases and 5 bases, in that order; junction bases with no gene match: 6. CDR3 nucleotides: TGTGCCAGCAGCCAAACTAGCGGGGGGCCCGGGGAGACCCAGTACTTC. Protein: CASSQTSGGPGETQYF.

The rearrangement joins TRBV20-1 to TRBJ2-3; D not certain. The germline CDR1 and CDR2 sequences are DFQATT and SNEGSKA (reference sequence). The length of the CDR3 is 9 residues. The DNA for the CDR3 is TGCAGCTCTCCAGATACGCAGTATTTT. Amino acid sequence: CSSPDTQYF.

The chain combines TRBV2 with TRBJ2-7, with 9 bases lining up with TRBD1. Germline assignment: CDR1 SNHLY and CDR2 FYNNEI. J gave up 2 bases and V 7 bases, and 6 bases lay outside the gene matches. The CDR3 extends over 14 amino acids. As DNA, the CDR3 is TGTGCCAGCAACCCGGGACAGGGCCCCTACGAGCAGTACTTC. Encoded protein: CASNPGQGPYEQYF.

This sequence joins TRBV6-5 and TRBJ1-2; unclear D gene. Trimming removed 6 bases at V and 3 bases at J, with 14 bases between. This CDR3 spans 14 amino acids. From germline, CDR1 is MNHEY and CDR2 SVGAGI. The CDR3 DNA follows: TGTGCCAGCAGGCCCCCTCTGGGCGACTATGGCTACACCTTC. It specifies CASRPPLGDYGYTF.

The chain combines TRBV5-1 with TRBJ2-3; TRBD2 matches 9 bases. The CDR3 spans 17 residues. V trimming: 4 bases; J trimming: 4 bases; junction bases outside the gene matches: 13. Per germline, CDR1 SGHRS and CDR2 YFSETQ. This CDR3 reads CASSPILAGGVADTQYF. In nucleotides, the CDR3 is TGCGCCAGCAGCCCTATACTAGCGGGTGGTGTGGCAGATACGCAGTATTTT.